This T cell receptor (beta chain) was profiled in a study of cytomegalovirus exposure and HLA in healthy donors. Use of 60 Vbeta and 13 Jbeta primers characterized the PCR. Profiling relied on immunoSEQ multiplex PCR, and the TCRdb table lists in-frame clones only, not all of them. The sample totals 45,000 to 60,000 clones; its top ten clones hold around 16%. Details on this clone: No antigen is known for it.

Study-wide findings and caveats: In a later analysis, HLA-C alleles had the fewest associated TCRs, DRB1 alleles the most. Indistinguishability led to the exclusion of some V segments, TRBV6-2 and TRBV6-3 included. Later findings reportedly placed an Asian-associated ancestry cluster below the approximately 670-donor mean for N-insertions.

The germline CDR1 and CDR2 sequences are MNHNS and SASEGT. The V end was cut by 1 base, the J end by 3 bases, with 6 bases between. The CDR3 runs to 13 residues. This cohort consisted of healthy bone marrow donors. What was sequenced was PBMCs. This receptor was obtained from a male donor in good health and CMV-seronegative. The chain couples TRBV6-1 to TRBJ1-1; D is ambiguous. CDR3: CASSEGLDTEAFF. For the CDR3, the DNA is TGTGCCAGCAGTGAAGGGCTCGACACTGAAGCTTTCTTT.